These 5 T cell receptor beta chains were sequenced from one sample in a study of Ad26.COV2.S vaccination and SARS-CoV-2 variants. Treatment denoted: around 19 received Ad26.COV2.S at low or high dose, single or two shots; 5 received placebo; per-sample allocation not given. On day 63 after the first injection, vaccine and placebo recipients gave samples. TCRdb's copy holds only in-frame clones and misses some; the assay was immunoSEQ multiplex PCR. The table records about 320,000 clones, around 81% of them present only once. Source: peripheral blood, taken in a trial of Ad26.COV2.S vaccine versus placebo. The receptors were sampled from a person aged 18-65 years who received the Ad26.COV2.S COVID-19 vaccine or a placebo.

This sequence joins TRBV10-3 and TRBJ1-4; 7 nucleotides match TRBD1. This CDR3 region has 14 residues. J lost 5 bases, V lost 3 bases, and 3 bases had no gene match. From germline, CDR1 is ENHRY and CDR2 SYGVKD. CDR3 amino acids: CAISDEGGNEKLFF. The CDR3 DNA is TGTGCCATCAGTGATGAAGGGGGCAATGAAAAACTGTTTTTT.

The CDR3 region has the DNA TGTGCCAGCAGTTACCAGGGACTCGCCTACGAGCAGTACTTC. This gives the protein CASSYQGLAYEQYF. The chain has TRBV27 and TRBJ2-7; tentative D call: TRBD2 (6 bases). Germline CDR1 reads MNHEY; CDR2 reads SMNVEV (reference sequence). Trimming left V 4 bases short and J 2 bases short, with 12 bases between. CDR3 length: 14 residues.

The rearrangement uses TRBV12-3 or TRBV12-4 and TRBJ2-1; D is ambiguous. Trimming left V 4 bases short and J 6 bases short, with 10 bases between. The CDR3 length is 13 residues. CDR3 in amino acids: CASSSLQGNEQFF. The DNA of the CDR3 is TGTGCCAGCAGTTCCCTCCAAGGCAATGAGCAGTTCTTC.

The chain couples TRBV5-1 to TRBJ1-6; D not certain. Per the germline V gene, CDR1 is SGHRS and CDR2 is YFSETQ. The V end was cut by 4 bases, the J end by 6 bases, with 14 bases between. This CDR3 has 15 amino acids. CDR3 sequence reads: CASSQVTGGNSPLHF. The DNA of the CDR3 is TGCGCCAGCAGCCAGGTCACCGGCGGTAATTCACCCCTCCACTTT.

The chain combines TRBV4-2 with TRBJ2-5; D tentatively fits TRBD1 or TRBD2 (5 bases each). CDR1 is LGHNA and CDR2 is YNFKEQ in the germline V gene. V dropped 4 bases and J dropped 5 bases, with 20 bases sitting between them. The CDR3 is 16 residues long. For the CDR3, the DNA is TGTGCCAGCAGCCCCTACATGATGGGGACGGTGGAGACCCAGTACTTC. Amino acids: CASSPYMMGTVETQYF.